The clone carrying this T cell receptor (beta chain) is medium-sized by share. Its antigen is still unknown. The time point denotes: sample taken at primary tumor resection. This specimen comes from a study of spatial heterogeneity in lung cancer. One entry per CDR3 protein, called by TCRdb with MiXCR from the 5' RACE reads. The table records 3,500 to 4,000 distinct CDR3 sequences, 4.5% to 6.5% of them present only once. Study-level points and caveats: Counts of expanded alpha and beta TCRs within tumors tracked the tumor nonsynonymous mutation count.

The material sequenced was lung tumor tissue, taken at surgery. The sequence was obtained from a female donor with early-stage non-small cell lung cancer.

The CDR3 region is CAWSVGYPSTDTQYF. As DNA, the CDR3 is TGTGCCTGGAGTGTTGGATACCCCAGCACAGATACGCAGTATTTT. The V gene is TRBV30, the J gene TRBJ2-3; D remains unclear. The CDR3 loop spans 15 amino acids. Between the trimmed V and J ends, which lost 0 bases and 0 bases, there was a span of 10 bases. Germline lookup yields CDR1 GTSNPN and CDR2 SVGIG (reference sequence).